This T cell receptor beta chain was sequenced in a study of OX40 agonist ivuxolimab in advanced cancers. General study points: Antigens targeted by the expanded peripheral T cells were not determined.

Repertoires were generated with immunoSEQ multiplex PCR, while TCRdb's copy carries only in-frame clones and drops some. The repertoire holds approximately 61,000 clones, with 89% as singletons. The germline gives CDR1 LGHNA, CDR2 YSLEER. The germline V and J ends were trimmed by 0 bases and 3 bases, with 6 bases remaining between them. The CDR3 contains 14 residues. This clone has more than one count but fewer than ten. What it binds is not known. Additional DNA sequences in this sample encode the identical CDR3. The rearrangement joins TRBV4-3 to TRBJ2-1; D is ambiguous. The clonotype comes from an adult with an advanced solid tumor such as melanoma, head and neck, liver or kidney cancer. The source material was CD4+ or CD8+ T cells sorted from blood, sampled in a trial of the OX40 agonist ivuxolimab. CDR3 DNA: TGCGCCAGCAGCCAAGACCGGAACTACAATGAGCAGTTCTTC. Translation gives CASSQDRNYNEQFF.